The rows below give T cell receptor beta chains drawn from one sample of a study of blood T cell repertoires in COVID-19. TCRdb's table, derived via immunoSEQ multiplex PCR, lists solely in-frame clones and lacks some. Among about 360,000 clones listed, around 84% were seen once. What was sequenced was peripheral blood. All receptors come from a human donor with acute or convalescent COVID-19. The donor label of this sample is uncertain. Each CDR3 is given with its conserved first and last residue. D genes are given only for firm matches. Size is omitted from some rows. Given values are once, few, many or a class for expanded clones.

v_call,clone_size,j_call,d_call,cdr3_aa,cdr3_nt
TRBV6-5,-,TRBJ1-4,-,CASSGWTNEKLFF,TGTGCCAGCAGCGGGTGGACTAATGAAAAACTGTTTTTT
TRBV24-1,-,TRBJ2-1,-,CATSDSNPRGGQRLGEQFF,TGTGCCACCAGTGATTCAAACCCCCGGGGCGGACAGCGCCTAGGGGAGCAGTTCTTC
TRBV6-1,-,TRBJ2-2,-,CASSEYPVRRQANTGELFF,TGTGCCAGCAGTGAATACCCCGTTCGAAGACAAGCTAACACCGGGGAGCTGTTTTTT
TRBV5-1,-,TRBJ2-5,TRBD2,CASRRWPGGEETQYF,TGCGCCAGCAGAAGATGGCCCGGGGGGGAGGAGACCCAGTACTTC
TRBV5-1,-,TRBJ2-2,TRBD2,CASSLAGGTGELFF,TGCGCCAGCAGCCTAGCGGGAGGCACCGGGGAGCTGTTTTTT
TRBV16,once,TRBJ1-2,-,CASSLLQKEGPGGGYTF,TGTGCCAGCAGCCTTTTACAGAAGGAAGGCCCAGGTGGTGGCTACACCTTC
TRBV5-4,-,TRBJ1-1,TRBD1,CASSLVGQGARTEAFF,TGTGCCAGCAGCTTGGTCGGTCAGGGGGCGAGGACTGAAGCTTTCTTT
TRBV28,-,TRBJ1-2,-,CASSKAGLYGYTF,TGTGCCAGCAGTAAAGCAGGCCTCTATGGCTACACCTTC
TRBV6-5,many,TRBJ1-2,-,CASSETGNYGYTF,TGTGCCAGCAGCGAGACTGGGAACTATGGCTACACCTTC
TRBV9,-,TRBJ2-7,TRBD1,CAGFGTGVSYEQYF,TGTGCCGGCTTTGGGACAGGGGTTTCCTACGAGCAGTACTTC
TRBV7-9,-,TRBJ1-2,-,CASSLGAANTYGYTF,TGTGCCAGCAGCTTAGGGGCAGCAAATACCTATGGCTACACCTTC
TRBV11-2,-,TRBJ1-1,TRBD1,CASSYGMGQGSSTEAFF,TGTGCCAGCAGCTACGGTATGGGACAGGGGAGTAGTACTGAAGCTTTCTTT
TRBV29-1,-,TRBJ2-1,-,CSVGGGNSYNEQFF,TGCAGCGTTGGGGGCGGGAACTCCTACAATGAGCAGTTCTTC
TRBV29-1,few,TRBJ2-4,TRBD2,CSVGPGGGKNIQYF,TGCAGCGTTGGCCCGGGGGGGGGCAAAAACATTCAGTACTTC
TRBV6-5,-,TRBJ1-1,TRBD1,CASSNRQGGTEAFF,TGTGCCAGCAGTAATAGACAGGGGGGCACTGAAGCTTTCTTT
TRBV11-2,-,TRBJ1-1,-,CASSLEAGRSEAFF,TGTGCCAGCAGCTTGGAGGCGGGAAGATCCGAAGCTTTCTTT
TRBV2,-,TRBJ1-2,-,CASSEAGYGYTF,TGTGCCAGCAGTGAGGCGGGCTATGGCTACACCTTC
TRBV6-6,-,TRBJ1-2,TRBD1,CASSSTGEYGYTF,TGTGCCAGCAGTTCGACAGGGGAATATGGCTACACCTTC
TRBV28,-,TRBJ1-4,TRBD1,CASRLPGQGKEKLFF,TGTGCCAGCAGGCTGCCGGGACAGGGGAAAGAAAAACTGTTTTTT
TRBV4-2,-,TRBJ2-3,TRBD2,CASSQVGGSPTDTQYF,TGTGCCAGCAGCCAAGTGGGGGGGAGCCCCACAGATACGCAGTATTTT
TRBV20-1,once,TRBJ1-4,-,CSARGDEKLFF,TGCAGTGCTAGAGGCGATGAAAAACTGTTTTTT
TRBV19,once,TRBJ1-5,-,CASRQGNQPQHF,TGTGCCAGTAGGCAGGGCAATCAGCCCCAGCATTTT
TRBV19,-,TRBJ2-7,-,CASSIFGVGQGGYHEQYF,TGTGCCAGTAGTATTTTCGGAGTCGGACAGGGAGGGTACCACGAGCAGTACTTC
TRBV6-5,-,TRBJ2-7,TRBD1,CASRYWDSYEQYF,TGTGCCAGCAGATATTGGGACAGTTACGAGCAGTACTTC
TRBV19,-,TRBJ2-2,-,CASSIDWGGPNTGELFF,TGTGCCAGTAGTATAGACTGGGGGGGGCCTAACACCGGGGAGCTGTTTTTT
TRBV28,-,TRBJ1-2,-,CASSLVLPAGGYTF,TGTGCCAGCAGTTTAGTCCTCCCGGCGGGGGGCTACACCTTC
TRBV28,-,TRBJ1-2,-,CASSLLRASSYGYTF,TGTGCCAGCAGTTTATTGAGGGCTTCCAGCTATGGCTACACCTTC
TRBV7-6,-,TRBJ1-2,-,CASSPQGDYGYTF,TGTGCCAGCAGCCCACAGGGTGACTATGGCTACACCTTC
TRBV5-1,-,TRBJ1-3,TRBD1,CASSYGTGASSGNIIYF,TGCGCCAGCAGCTATGGGACAGGGGCTTCCTCTGGAAACATCATATATTTT
TRBV7-8,-,TRBJ1-5,TRBD1,CASSWTGDSNQPQHF,TGTGCCAGCAGCTGGACAGGGGATAGCAATCAGCCCCAGCATTTT
TRBV2,-,TRBJ2-4,-,CASSSPDTEILAKNIQYF,TGTGCCAGCAGCTCCCCGGACACAGAAATACTAGCCAAAAACATTCAGTACTTC
TRBV2,-,TRBJ1-1,-,CASSILEDTEAFF,TGTGCCAGCAGCATATTGGAGGACACTGAAGCTTTCTTT
TRBV19,-,TRBJ1-4,-,CASSIPPRGEKLFF,TGTGCCAGTAGTATCCCTCCTCGGGGTGAAAAACTGTTTTTT
TRBV2,-,TRBJ1-3,-,CASSEDSSGNTIYF,TGTGCCAGCAGTGAAGACAGCTCTGGAAACACCATATATTTT
TRBV3-1/TRBV3-2,-,TRBJ2-7,TRBD1,CASSLWGQGNNEQYF,TGTGCCAGCAGCCTCTGGGGACAGGGAAACAACGAGCAGTACTTC
TRBV3-1/TRBV3-2,-,TRBJ2-7,-,CASSHKYEQYF,TGTGCCAGCAGCCACAAATACGAGCAGTACTTC
TRBV6-5,-,TRBJ1-2,-,CASSFPGYGYTF,TGTGCCAGCAGTTTCCCGGGGTATGGCTACACCTTC
TRBV4-2,-,TRBJ2-3,TRBD2,CASSLSGGMGDTQYF,TGTGCCAGCAGCCTCAGCGGGGGGATGGGGGATACGCAGTATTTT
TRBV18,-,TRBJ1-2,TRBD1,CASSPVAGGPYGYTF,TGTGCCAGCTCACCAGTGGCAGGGGGCCCCTATGGCTACACCTTC
TRBV9,-,TRBJ1-6,TRBD1,CASSDPPGTGLSPLHF,TGTGCCAGCAGCGATCCTCCCGGGACAGGGCTTTCACCCCTCCACTTT
TRBV29-1,-,TRBJ2-7,TRBD1,CSGGNRGEQYF,TGCAGCGGCGGAAACAGGGGCGAGCAGTACTTC
TRBV19,-,TRBJ2-7,-,CASSKTGREQYF,TGTGCCAGTAGTAAGACAGGGAGGGAGCAGTACTTC
TRBV7-9,-,TRBJ2-7,TRBD2,CASSLVPSGIYEQYF,TGTGCCAGCAGCTTAGTTCCTAGCGGGATATACGAGCAGTACTTC
TRBV2,-,TRBJ1-1,-,CASSRQTTNTEAFF,TGTGCCAGCAGCCGACAGACAACGAACACTGAAGCTTTCTTT
TRBV19,-,TRBJ1-6,-,CASSMEPARTPLHF,TGTGCCAGTAGTATGGAACCGGCGAGGACACCCCTCCACTTT
TRBV5-6,-,TRBJ2-2,-,CASSPSRNTGELFF,TGTGCCAGCAGCCCTTCGAGGAACACCGGGGAGCTGTTTTTT
TRBV18,-,TRBJ1-1,-,CASSPIQYEAFF,TGTGCCAGCTCACCAATACAGTATGAAGCTTTCTTT
TRBV5-6,once,TRBJ2-5,TRBD1,CASSLRQGALETQYF,TGTGCCAGCAGCTTGCGGCAGGGGGCTCTAGAGACCCAGTACTTC
TRBV7-9,-,TRBJ2-7,-,CASSSPSSYEQYF,TGTGCCAGCAGCTCTCCCAGCTCCTACGAGCAGTACTTC
TRBV7-8,-,TRBJ2-1,-,CASSFPGFYNEQFF,TGTGCCAGCAGCTTCCCAGGATTTTACAATGAGCAGTTCTTC
TRBV5-5,-,TRBJ1-2,-,CASSRNPQDHYGYTF,TGTGCCAGCAGCCGCAACCCACAGGATCACTATGGCTACACCTTC
TRBV7-9,-,TRBJ1-5,TRBD1,CASSGTDQPQHF,TGTGCCAGCAGCGGGACAGATCAGCCCCAGCATTTT
TRBV7-2,-,TRBJ2-5,-,CASSLAGGETQYF,TGTGCCAGCAGCTTAGCTGGGGGGGAGACCCAGTACTTC